This T cell receptor beta chain was captured in a study of beta chain features in type 1 diabetes. A CD45RO/CCR7/CD25/CD127/CD95/CD27 panel sorted naive, central memory, regulatory and stem cell-like memory CD4+ cells. The study, taken as a whole, reports: In type 1 diabetes patients, VDJ junctions had fewer insertions; deletions at these junctions were more frequent.

Sequenced material consisted of expressed TCRB transcripts (all of the isolated RNA was reverse transcribed). Naive, central memory and regulatory T cell samples came to a mean of approximately 4 million reads. Here immunoSEQ multiplex PCR was the method, and the copy in TCRdb shows in-frame clones only, minus some. The repertoire holds some 410,000 clones, with about an eighth as singletons. Germline CDR1 is SGHTA and CDR2 is FQGNSA. The CDR3 length is 13 residues. V was shortened by 6 bases and J by 4 bases, with 12 bases between the two germline ends. This clone was picked up a small number of times. Its target is not known.

The chain couples TRBV7-2 to TRBJ1-2; D is possibly TRBD1 (6 bases). Specimen: naive CD4+ T cells from blood. The sequence was obtained from a young woman in good health. The CDR3 DNA follows: TGTGCCAGCAGGGATGCACAGGGCTATGGCTACACCTTC. The encoded protein is CASRDAQGYGYTF.